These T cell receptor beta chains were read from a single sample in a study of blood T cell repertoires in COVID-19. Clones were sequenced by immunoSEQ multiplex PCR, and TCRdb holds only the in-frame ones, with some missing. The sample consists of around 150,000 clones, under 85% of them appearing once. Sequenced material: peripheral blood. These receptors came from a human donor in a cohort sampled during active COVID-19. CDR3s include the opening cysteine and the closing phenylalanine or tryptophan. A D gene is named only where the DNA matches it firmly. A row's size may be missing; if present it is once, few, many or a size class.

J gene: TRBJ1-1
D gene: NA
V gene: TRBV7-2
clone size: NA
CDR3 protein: CASSLGQNTEAFF
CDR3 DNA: TGTGCCAGCAGCTTAGGGCAGAACACTGAAGCTTTCTTT

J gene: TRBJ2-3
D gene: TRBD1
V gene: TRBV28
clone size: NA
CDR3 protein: CASSSGGIDTQYF
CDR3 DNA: TGTGCCAGCAGTTCAGGGGGTATAGATACGCAGTATTTT

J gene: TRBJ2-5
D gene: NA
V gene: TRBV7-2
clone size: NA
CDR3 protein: CASSLKGYQETQYF
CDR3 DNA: TGTGCCAGCAGCTTAAAGGGGTACCAAGAGACCCAGTACTTC

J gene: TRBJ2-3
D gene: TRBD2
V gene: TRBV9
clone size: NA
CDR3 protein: CASSVLAGFSDTQYF
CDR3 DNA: TGTGCCAGCAGCGTTTTAGCGGGGTTCTCAGATACGCAGTATTTT

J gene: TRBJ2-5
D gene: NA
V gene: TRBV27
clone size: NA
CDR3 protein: CASKEQETQYF
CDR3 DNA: TGTGCCAGCAAGGAGCAAGAGACCCAGTACTTC

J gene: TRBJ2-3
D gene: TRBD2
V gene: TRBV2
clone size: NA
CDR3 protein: CASSVLAGESTDTQYF
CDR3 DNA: TGTGCCAGCAGTGTACTAGCGGGAGAATCCACAGATACGCAGTATTTT

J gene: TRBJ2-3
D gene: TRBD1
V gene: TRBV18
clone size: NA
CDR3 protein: CASSPVGQGSTDTQYF
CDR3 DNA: TGTGCCAGCTCACCTGTCGGACAGGGGAGCACAGATACGCAGTATTTT

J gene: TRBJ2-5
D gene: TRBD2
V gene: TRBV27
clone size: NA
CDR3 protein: CASSFSGYETQYF
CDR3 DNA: TGTGCCAGCAGTTTTAGCGGGTATGAGACCCAGTACTTC

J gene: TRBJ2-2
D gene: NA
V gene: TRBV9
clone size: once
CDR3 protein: CASRGLGSGANTGELFF
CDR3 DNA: TGTGCCAGCCGAGGCCTTGGGTCGGGAGCGAACACCGGGGAGCTGTTTTTT

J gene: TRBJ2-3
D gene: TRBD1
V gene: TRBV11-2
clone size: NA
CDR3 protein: CASSSTGVRTDTQYF
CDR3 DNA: TGTGCCAGCAGCTCGACAGGGGTCAGAACAGATACGCAGTATTTT

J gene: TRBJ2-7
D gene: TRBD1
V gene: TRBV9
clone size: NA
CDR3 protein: CASSVGLGQGLYEQYF
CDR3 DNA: TGTGCCAGCAGCGTAGGGTTGGGACAGGGTTTATACGAGCAGTACTTC

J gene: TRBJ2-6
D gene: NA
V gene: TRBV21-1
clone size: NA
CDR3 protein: CARPTEGSGANVLTF
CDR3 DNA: TGTGCCAGGCCCACAGAGGGCTCTGGGGCCAACGTCCTGACTTTC

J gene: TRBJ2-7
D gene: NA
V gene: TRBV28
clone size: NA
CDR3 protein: CASSLTVRFYEQYF
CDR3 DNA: TGTGCCAGCAGTTTGACAGTAAGGTTCTACGAGCAGTACTTC

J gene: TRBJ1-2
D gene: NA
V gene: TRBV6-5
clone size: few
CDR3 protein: CASTSQDNGYTF
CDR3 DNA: TGTGCCAGTACTTCCCAAGACAATGGCTACACCTTC

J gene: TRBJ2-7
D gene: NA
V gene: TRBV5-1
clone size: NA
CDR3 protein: CASREGTLTTYEQYF
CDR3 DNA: TGCGCCAGCAGGGAGGGGACCCTCACGACCTACGAGCAGTACTTC

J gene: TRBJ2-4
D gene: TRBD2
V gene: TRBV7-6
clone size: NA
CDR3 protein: CASSPRLRAGEPGAKNIQYF
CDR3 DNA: TGTGCCAGCAGCCCCCGACTGCGTGCGGGGGAACCCGGGGCCAAAAACATTCAGTACTTC

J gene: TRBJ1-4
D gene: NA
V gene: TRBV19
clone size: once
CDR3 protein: CASSIYEKLFF
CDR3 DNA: TGTGCCAGTAGTATCTACGAAAAACTGTTTTTT

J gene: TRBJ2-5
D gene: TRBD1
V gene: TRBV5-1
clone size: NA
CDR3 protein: CASSTGGGQETQYF
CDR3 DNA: TGCGCCAGCAGCACAGGGGGAGGCCAAGAGACCCAGTACTTC

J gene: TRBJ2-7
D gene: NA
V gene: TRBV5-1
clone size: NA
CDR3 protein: CASSVEPGLGGGEQYF
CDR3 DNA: TGCGCCAGCAGCGTCGAACCGGGACTCGGTGGGGGGGAGCAGTACTTC

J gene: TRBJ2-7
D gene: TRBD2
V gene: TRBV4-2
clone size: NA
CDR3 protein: CASSQDSSASGGHSYEQYF
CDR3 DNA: TGTGCCAGCAGCCAAGATAGTTCGGCTAGCGGGGGCCACTCCTACGAGCAGTACTTC

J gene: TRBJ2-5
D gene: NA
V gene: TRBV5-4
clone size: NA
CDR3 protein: CASNRDKGTQYF
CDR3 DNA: TGTGCCAGCAACCGGGACAAGGGTACCCAGTACTTC

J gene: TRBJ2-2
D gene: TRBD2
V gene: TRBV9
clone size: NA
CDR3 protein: CASSVALKRGTGELFF
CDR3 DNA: TGTGCCAGCAGCGTAGCTCTGAAGCGGGGTACCGGGGAGCTGTTTTTT

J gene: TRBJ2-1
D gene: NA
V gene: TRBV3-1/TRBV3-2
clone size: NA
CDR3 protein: CASGGSSYNEQFF
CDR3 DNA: TGTGCCAGCGGGGGGAGCTCCTACAATGAGCAGTTCTTC

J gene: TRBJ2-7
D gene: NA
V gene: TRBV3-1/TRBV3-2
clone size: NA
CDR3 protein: CASSYSGDEQYF
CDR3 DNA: TGTGCCAGCAGCTATTCCGGAGACGAGCAGTACTTC

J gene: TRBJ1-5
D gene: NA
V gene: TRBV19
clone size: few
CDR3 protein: CASSIGGHSNQPQHF
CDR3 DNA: TGTGCCAGTAGTATAGGAGGGCACTCCAATCAGCCCCAGCATTTT

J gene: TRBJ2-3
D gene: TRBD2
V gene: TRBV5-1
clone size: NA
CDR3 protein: CASSSSGGPRTDTQYF
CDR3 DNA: TGCGCCAGCAGTTCTAGCGGGGGACCTCGCACAGATACGCAGTATTTT

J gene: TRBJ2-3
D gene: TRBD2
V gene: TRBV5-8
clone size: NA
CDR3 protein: CASSKGLAGVITDTQYF
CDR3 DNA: TGTGCCAGCAGCAAGGGACTAGCGGGGGTTATCACAGATACGCAGTATTTT

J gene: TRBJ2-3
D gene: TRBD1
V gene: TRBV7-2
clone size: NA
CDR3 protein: CASSTGQTYTDTQYF
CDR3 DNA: TGTGCCAGCAGCACGGGACAGACATACACAGATACGCAGTATTTT

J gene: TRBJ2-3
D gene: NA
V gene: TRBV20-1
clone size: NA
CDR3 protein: CSARGGPTQYF
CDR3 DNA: TGCAGTGCTAGGGGAGGTCCTACGCAGTATTTT

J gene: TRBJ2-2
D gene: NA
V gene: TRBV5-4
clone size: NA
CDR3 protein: CASSLPPGSPTGELFF
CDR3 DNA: TGTGCCAGCAGCTTGCCACCAGGGTCCCCCACCGGGGAGCTGTTTTTT

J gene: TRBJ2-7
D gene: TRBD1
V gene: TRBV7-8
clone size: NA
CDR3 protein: CASSLGSGTGVLQYF
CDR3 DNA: TGTGCCAGCAGCTTAGGGTCCGGGACAGGGGTCTTGCAGTACTTC

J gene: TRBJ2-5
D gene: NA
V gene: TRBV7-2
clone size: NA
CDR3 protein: CASSHGGPETQYF
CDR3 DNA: TGTGCCAGCAGCCACGGGGGGCCGGAGACCCAGTACTTC

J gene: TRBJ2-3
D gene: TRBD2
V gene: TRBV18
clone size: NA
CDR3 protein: CASSPGRRGSTSDTQYF
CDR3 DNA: TGTGCCAGCTCACCAGGACGGCGGGGGAGCACCTCAGATACGCAGTATTTT

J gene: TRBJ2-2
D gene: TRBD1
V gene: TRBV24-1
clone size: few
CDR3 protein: CATRPHLRTGFTGELFF
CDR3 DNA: TGTGCCACCAGACCCCACCTTAGGACAGGATTCACCGGGGAGCTGTTTTTT

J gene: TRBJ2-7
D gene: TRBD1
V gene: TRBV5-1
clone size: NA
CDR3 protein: CASSQQGALYEQYF
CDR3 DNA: TGCGCCAGCAGCCAACAGGGGGCCCTCTACGAGCAGTACTTC

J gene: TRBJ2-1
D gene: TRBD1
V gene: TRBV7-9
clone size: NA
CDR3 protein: CASRPDRGIYNEQFF
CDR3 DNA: TGTGCCAGCAGACCAGACAGGGGCATCTACAATGAGCAGTTCTTC

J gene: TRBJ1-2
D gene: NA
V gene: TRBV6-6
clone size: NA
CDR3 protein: CASSRPGHARSHNYGYTF
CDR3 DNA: TGTGCCAGCAGTCGACCGGGACACGCAAGGAGCCATAACTATGGCTACACCTTC

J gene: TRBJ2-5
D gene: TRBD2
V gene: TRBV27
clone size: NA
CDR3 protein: CASSVRGKETQYF
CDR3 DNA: TGTGCCAGCAGTGTGCGGGGGAAAGAGACCCAGTACTTC

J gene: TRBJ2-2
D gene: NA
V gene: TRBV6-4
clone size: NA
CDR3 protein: CASSDSLGQGTGELFF
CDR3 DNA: TGTGCCAGCAGTGACTCATTGGGGCAGGGCACCGGGGAGCTGTTTTTT

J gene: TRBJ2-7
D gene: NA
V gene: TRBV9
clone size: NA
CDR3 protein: CASSVDAGISSYEQYF
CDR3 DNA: TGTGCCAGCAGCGTAGATGCAGGTATAAGCTCCTACGAGCAGTACTTC

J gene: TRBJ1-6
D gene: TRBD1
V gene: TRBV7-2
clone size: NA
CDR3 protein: CASSEQGLFNSPLHF
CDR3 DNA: TGTGCCAGCAGCGAACAGGGGTTGTTTAATTCACCCCTCCACTTT

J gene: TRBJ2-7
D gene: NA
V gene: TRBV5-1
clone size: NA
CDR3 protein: CASTLTHNSYEQYF
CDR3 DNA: TGCGCCAGCACCTTGACCCACAATTCCTACGAGCAGTACTTC

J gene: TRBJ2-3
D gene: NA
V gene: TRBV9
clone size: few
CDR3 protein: CASSAQLAKSTDTQYF
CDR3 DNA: TGTGCCAGCAGCGCCCAACTCGCCAAGAGCACAGATACGCAGTATTTT

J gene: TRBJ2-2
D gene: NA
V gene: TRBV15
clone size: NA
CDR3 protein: CATSSLTGELFF
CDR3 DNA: TGTGCCACCAGCAGCTTGACCGGGGAGCTGTTTTTT

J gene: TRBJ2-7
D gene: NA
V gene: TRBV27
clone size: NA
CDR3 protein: CASRSAGVYYEQYF
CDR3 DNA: TGTGCCAGCAGAAGTGCAGGGGTTTACTACGAGCAGTACTTC

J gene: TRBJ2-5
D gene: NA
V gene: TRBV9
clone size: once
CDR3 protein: CASSVSGVETQYF
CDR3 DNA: TGTGCCAGCAGCGTATCAGGGGTGGAGACCCAGTACTTC

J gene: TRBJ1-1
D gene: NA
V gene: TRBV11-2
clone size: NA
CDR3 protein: CASSTKTEAFF
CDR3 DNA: TGTGCCAGCAGCACAAAAACTGAAGCTTTCTTT

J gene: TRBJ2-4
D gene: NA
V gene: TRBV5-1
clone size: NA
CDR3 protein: CASSFDQGGAWAKNIQYF
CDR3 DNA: TGCGCCAGCAGCTTCGACCAGGGAGGAGCGTGGGCCAAAAACATTCAGTACTTC

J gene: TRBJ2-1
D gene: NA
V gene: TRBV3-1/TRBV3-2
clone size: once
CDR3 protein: CASSQALPSYNEQFF
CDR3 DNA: TGTGCCAGCAGCCAAGCCCTACCATCCTACAATGAGCAGTTCTTC

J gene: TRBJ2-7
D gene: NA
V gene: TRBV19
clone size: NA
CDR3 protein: CASSIRQGYSYEQYF
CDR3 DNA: TGTGCCAGTAGTATAAGGCAGGGATACTCCTACGAGCAGTACTTC

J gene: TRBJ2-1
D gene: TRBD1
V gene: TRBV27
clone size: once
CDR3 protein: CASGTGFTPYNEQFF
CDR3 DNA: TGTGCCAGCGGGACAGGGTTTACCCCCTACAATGAGCAGTTCTTC

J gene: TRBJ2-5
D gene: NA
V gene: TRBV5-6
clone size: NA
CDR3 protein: CASSLKQGAGETQYF
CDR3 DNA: TGTGCCAGCAGCTTGAAGCAGGGCGCAGGGGAGACCCAGTACTTC

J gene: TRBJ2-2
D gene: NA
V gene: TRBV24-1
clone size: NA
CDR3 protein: CATGASGLTRGELFF
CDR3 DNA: TGTGCCACCGGAGCCTCGGGACTGACGCGTGGGGAGCTGTTTTTT

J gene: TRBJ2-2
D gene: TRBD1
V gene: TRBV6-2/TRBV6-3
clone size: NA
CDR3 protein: CASSRDRGIGELFF
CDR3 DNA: TGTGCCAGCAGCCGGGACAGAGGGATTGGGGAGCTGTTTTTT